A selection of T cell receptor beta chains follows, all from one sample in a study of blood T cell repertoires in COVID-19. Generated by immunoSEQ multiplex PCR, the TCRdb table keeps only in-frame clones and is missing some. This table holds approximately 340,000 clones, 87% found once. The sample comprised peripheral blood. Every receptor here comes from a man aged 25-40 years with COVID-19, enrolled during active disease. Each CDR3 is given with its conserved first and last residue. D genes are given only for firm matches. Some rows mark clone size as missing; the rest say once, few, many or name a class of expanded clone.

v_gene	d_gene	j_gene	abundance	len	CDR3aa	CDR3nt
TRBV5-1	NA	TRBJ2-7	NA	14	CASSPASGPGEQYF	TGCGCCAGCAGCCCGGCGTCAGGGCCGGGCGAGCAGTACTTC
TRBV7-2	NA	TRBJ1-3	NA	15	CASSLDRSSGNTIYF	TGTGCCAGCAGCTTAGACAGGAGCTCTGGAAACACCATATATTTT
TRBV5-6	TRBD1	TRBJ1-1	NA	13	CASWGQGLSEAFF	TGTGCCAGCTGGGGACAGGGCTTGTCTGAAGCTTTCTTT
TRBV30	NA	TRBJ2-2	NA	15	CAWVGGPTNTGELFF	TGTGCCTGGGTCGGTGGGCCTACGAACACCGGGGAGCTGTTTTTT
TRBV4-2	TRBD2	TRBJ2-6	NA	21	CASSQPQAASGGLSGANVLTF	TGTGCCAGCAGCCAACCCCAGGCCGCCAGCGGGGGGCTCTCTGGGGCCAACGTCCTGACTTTC
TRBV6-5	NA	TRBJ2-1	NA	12	CASSLDRNEQFF	TGTGCCAGCAGCCTCGACAGAAATGAGCAGTTCTTC
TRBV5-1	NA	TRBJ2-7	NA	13	CASSLGSSYEQYF	TGCGCCAGCAGCTTGGGCAGCTCCTACGAGCAGTACTTC
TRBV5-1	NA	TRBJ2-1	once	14	CASSPTSMGNEQFF	TGCGCCAGCAGCCCGACTAGTATGGGCAATGAGCAGTTCTTC
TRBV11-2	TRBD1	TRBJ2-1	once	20	CASSLEGSVRRDRGYNEQFF	TGTGCCAGCAGCTTAGAAGGTTCGGTCAGGCGGGACAGGGGTTACAATGAGCAGTTCTTC
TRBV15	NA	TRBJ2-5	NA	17	CATSRALGQRGGKTQYF	TGTGCCACCAGCAGAGCCCTTGGACAGCGGGGTGGGAAGACCCAGTACTTC
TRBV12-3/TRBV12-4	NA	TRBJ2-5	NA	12	CASSLGIETQYF	TGTGCCAGCAGTTTAGGTATAGAGACCCAGTACTTC
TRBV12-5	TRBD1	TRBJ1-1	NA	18	CASGLVEYPGRGYSEAFF	TGTGCTAGTGGTTTGGTGGAGTACCCGGGCAGGGGGTACTCTGAAGCTTTCTTT
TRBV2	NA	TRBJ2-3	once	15	CASSEVGAGTDTQYF	TGTGCCAGCAGTGAGGTGGGGGCCGGAACAGATACGCAGTATTTT
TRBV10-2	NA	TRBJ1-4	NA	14	CASSPGSTNEKLFF	TGCGCCAGCAGTCCGGGATCAACTAATGAAAAACTGTTTTTT
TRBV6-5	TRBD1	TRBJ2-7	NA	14	CASIRQGGAYEQYF	TGTGCCAGCATCAGACAGGGGGGCGCCTACGAGCAGTACTTC
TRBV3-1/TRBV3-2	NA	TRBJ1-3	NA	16	CASSQSPRGSGNTIYF	TGTGCCAGCAGCCAGTCCCCCAGGGGCTCTGGAAACACCATATATTTT
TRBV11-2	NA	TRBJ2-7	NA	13	CASTLRRAYEQYF	TGTGCCAGCACCCTAAGACGGGCCTACGAGCAGTACTTC
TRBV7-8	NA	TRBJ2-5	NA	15	CASSFAEDSQETQYF	TGTGCCAGCAGCTTTGCGGAGGACAGCCAAGAGACCCAGTACTTC
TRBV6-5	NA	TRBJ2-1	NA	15	CASTQGSISYNEQFF	TGTGCCAGCACCCAGGGAAGTATTTCCTACAATGAGCAGTTCTTC
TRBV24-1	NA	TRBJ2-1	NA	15	CATSGARDSYNEQFF	TGTGCCACCAGTGGTGCGCGGGACTCCTACAATGAGCAGTTCTTC
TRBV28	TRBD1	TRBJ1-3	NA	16	CASSGQTGGGGNTIYF	TGTGCCAGCAGTGGACAAACAGGGGGAGGTGGAAACACCATATATTTT
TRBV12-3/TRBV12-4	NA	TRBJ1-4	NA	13	CASTGGFGEKLFF	TGTGCCAGCACCGGAGGGTTCGGGGAAAAACTGTTTTTT
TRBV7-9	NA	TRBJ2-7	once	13	CASSLVLAYEQYF	TGTGCCAGCAGCTTAGTTCTAGCCTACGAGCAGTACTTC
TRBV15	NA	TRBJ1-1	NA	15	CATSRSLRENTEAFF	TGTGCCACCAGCAGATCACTCAGGGAGAACACTGAAGCTTTCTTT
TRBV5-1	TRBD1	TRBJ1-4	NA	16	CASSLVGQGLNEKLFF	TGCGCCAGCAGCTTGGTCGGACAGGGGCTCAATGAAAAACTGTTTTTT
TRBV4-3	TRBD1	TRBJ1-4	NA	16	CASSQPTGGVNEKLFF	TGCGCCAGCAGCCAACCTACAGGGGGTGTTAATGAAAAACTGTTTTTT
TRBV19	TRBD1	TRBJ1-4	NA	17	CASKPGTGGGLNEKLFF	TGTGCCAGTAAACCCGGGACAGGGGGCGGCCTTAATGAAAAACTGTTTTTT
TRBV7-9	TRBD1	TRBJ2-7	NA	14	CASSRRTGNYEQYF	TGTGCCAGCAGCCGCCGGACAGGGAACTACGAGCAGTACTTC
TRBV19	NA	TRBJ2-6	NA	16	CASSISGLSGANVLTF	TGTGCCAGTAGTATTAGTGGGCTCTCTGGGGCCAACGTCCTGACTTTC
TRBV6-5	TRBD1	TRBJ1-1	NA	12	CASSYGTGGAFF	TGTGCCAGCAGTTACGGGACAGGGGGAGCTTTCTTT
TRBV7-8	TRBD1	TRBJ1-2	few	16	CASSLDRVVRHHGYTF	TGTGCCAGCAGCTTGGACAGGGTGGTTCGTCATCATGGCTACACCTTC
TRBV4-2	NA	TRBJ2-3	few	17	CASSQEASGTSTDTQYF	TGTGCCAGCAGCCAAGAAGCCAGCGGCACTAGCACAGATACGCAGTATTTT
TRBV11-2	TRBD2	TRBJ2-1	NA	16	CASSLLRLAGANEQFF	TGTGCCAGCAGCTTACTCCGTCTAGCGGGAGCCAATGAGCAGTTCTTC
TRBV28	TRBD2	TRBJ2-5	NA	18	CASRETGASGSPQETQYF	TGTGCCAGCAGAGAAACCGGGGCTAGCGGGAGCCCCCAAGAGACCCAGTACTTC
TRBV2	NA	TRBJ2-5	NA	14	CASQRDKVRETQYF	TGTGCCAGCCAACGGGACAAAGTAAGAGAGACCCAGTACTTC
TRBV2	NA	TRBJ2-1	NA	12	CASSRTVSEQFF	TGTGCCAGCAGTAGGACAGTTTCGGAGCAGTTCTTC
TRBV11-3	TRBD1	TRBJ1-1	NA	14	CASSLQGADTEAFF	TGTGCCAGCAGCTTACAGGGGGCCGACACTGAAGCTTTCTTT
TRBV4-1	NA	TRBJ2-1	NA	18	CASSQEALTTGTYNEQFF	TGCGCCAGCAGCCAAGAGGCCCTTACGACCGGGACCTACAATGAGCAGTTCTTC
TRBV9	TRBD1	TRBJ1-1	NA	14	CASSEGGWNTEAFF	TGTGCCAGCAGCGAAGGGGGCTGGAACACTGAAGCTTTCTTT
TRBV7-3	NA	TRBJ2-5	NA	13	CASSLNSQETQYF	TGTGCCAGCAGCTTAAACAGCCAAGAGACCCAGTACTTC
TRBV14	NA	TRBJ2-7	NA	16	CASSQGRSYAYYEQYF	TGTGCCAGCAGCCAAGGCAGGTCCTACGCTTACTACGAGCAGTACTTC
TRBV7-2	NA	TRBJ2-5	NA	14	CASSLVSRQETQYF	TGTGCCAGCAGCTTAGTATCTAGGCAAGAGACCCAGTACTTC
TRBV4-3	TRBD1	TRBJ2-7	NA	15	CASSRTGGSSYEQYF	TGCGCCAGCAGCCGCACAGGGGGCTCTTCCTACGAGCAGTACTTC
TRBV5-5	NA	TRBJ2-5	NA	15	CASTFVDYRQETQYF	TGTGCCAGCACGTTTGTGGACTACCGACAGGAGACCCAGTACTTC
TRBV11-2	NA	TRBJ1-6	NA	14	CASSLVTTDSPLHF	TGTGCCAGCAGCTTAGTAACTACCGATTCACCCCTCCACTTT
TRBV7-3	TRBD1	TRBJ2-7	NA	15	CASSFGQGKNYEQYF	TGTGCCAGCAGCTTTGGACAGGGAAAGAACTACGAGCAGTACTTC
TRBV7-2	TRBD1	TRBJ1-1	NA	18	CASSLAWGGQASNTEAFF	TGTGCCAGCAGCTTAGCGTGGGGGGGACAGGCTTCGAACACTGAAGCTTTCTTT
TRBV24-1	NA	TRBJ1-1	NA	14	CATSETGTDTEAFF	TGTGCCACCAGTGAAACAGGGACGGACACTGAAGCTTTCTTT
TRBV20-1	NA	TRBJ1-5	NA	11	CSARVGVPQHF	TGCAGTGCTAGAGTAGGGGTACCCCAGCATTTT
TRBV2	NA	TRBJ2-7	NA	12	CASKRGLYEQYF	TGTGCCAGCAAAAGGGGCCTATACGAGCAGTACTTC
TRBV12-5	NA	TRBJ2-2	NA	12	CASGQGTGELFF	TGTGCTAGTGGTCAGGGCACCGGGGAGCTGTTTTTT
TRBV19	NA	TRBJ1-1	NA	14	CASTEGVGYTEAFF	TGTGCCAGTACCGAGGGGGTGGGCTACACTGAAGCTTTCTTT
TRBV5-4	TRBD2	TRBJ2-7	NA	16	CASSRSSGRSSYEQYF	TGTGCCAGCAGCCGGTCTAGCGGGAGGTCCTCCTACGAGCAGTACTTC
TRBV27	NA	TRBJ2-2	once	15	CARPHNRIYTGELFF	TGTGCCAGGCCACATAACAGGATTTACACCGGGGAGCTGTTTTTT
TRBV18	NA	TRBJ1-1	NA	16	CASSPFDSDMNTEAFF	TGTGCCAGCTCACCCTTTGACAGCGACATGAACACTGAAGCTTTCTTT
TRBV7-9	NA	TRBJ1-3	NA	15	CASSHLTGNRNTIYF	TGTGCCAGCAGCCACCTTACAGGGAACCGAAACACCATATATTTT
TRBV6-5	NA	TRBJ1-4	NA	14	CASTDRTHNEKLFF	TGTGCCAGCACCGACAGGACCCATAATGAAAAACTGTTTTTT
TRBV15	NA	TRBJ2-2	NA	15	CATSRDNTNTGELFF	TGTGCCACCAGCAGAGATAACACAAACACCGGGGAGCTGTTTTTT
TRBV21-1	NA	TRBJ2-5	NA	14	CASSWTGGGETQYF	TGTGCCAGCAGCTGGACAGGGGGGGGAGAGACCCAGTACTTC